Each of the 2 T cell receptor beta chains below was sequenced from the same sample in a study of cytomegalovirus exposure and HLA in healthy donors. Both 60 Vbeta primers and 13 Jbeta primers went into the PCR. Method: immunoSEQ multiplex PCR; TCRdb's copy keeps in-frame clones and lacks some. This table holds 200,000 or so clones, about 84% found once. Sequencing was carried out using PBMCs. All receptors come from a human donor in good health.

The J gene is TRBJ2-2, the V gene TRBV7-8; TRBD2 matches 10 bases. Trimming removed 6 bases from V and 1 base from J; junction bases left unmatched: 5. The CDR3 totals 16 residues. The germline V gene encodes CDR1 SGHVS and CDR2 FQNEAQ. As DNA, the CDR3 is TGTGCCAGCAGAGCAGGACTAGCGGAGAACACCGGGGAGCTGTTTTTT. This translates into CASRAGLAENTGELFF.

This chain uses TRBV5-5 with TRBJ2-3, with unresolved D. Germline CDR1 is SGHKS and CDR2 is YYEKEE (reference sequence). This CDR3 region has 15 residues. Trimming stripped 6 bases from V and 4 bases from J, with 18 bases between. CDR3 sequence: CASIMRPPAADTQYF. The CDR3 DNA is TGTGCCAGCATTATGCGGCCCCCAGCCGCAGATACGCAGTATTTT.